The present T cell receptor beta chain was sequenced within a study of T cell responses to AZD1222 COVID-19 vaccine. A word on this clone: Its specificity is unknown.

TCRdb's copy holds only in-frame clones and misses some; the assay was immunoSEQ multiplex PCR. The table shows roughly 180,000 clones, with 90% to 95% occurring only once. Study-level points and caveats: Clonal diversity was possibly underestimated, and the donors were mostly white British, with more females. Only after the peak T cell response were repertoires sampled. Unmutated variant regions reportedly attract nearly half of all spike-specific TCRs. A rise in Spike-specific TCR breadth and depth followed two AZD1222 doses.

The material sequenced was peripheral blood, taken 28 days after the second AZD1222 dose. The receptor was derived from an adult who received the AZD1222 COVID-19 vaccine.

CDR3 loop: CASSLPSGEREQYF. CDR3 sequence (DNA): TGTGCCAGCAGCCTGCCCTCGGGGGAGCGGGAGCAGTACTTC. The chain has TRBV7-9 and TRBJ2-7; D might be TRBD2 (6 bases). With 5 bases removed from V and 7 bases from J, the gap between germline ends came to 18 bases. The CDR3 sequence is 14 residues long. Germline loops: CDR1 SEHNR, CDR2 FQNEAQ (reference sequence).